This TCR beta chain is drawn from a study of technical replicates of blood from a few donors. The CDR3 contains 17 residues. The ends lost 2 bases at V and 6 bases at J; junction bases unmatched: 11. Germline CDR1 and CDR2: LGHNA and YNFKEQ. Clones were sequenced by immunoSEQ multiplex PCR, and TCRdb holds only the in-frame ones, with some missing. The data contain 70,000 or so clones, less than 99% of them singletons. The receptor comes from a human donor in good health. Material for sequencing was T cells isolated from PBMCs. V usage is TRBV4-2 and J usage is TRBJ2-2, with 8 nucleotides matching TRBD2. The DNA for the CDR3 is TGTGCCAGCAGCCAAAAAACGGGACTAGTGGTGGCCGGGGAGCTGTTTTTT. This translates into CASSQKTGLVVAGELFF.